One and the same sample provided the 11 T cell receptor beta chains below, sequenced in a study of blood T cell repertoires in COVID-19. Assay used: immunoSEQ multiplex PCR; TCRdb lists only in-frame clones, some missing. The table shows 58,000 or so clones, with around 81% occurring only once. Sequenced: peripheral blood. These receptor sequences come from a human donor in a cohort sampled during active COVID-19.

This clone appeared a few times. The gene calls are TRBV3-1 (or the pseudogene TRBV3-2) and TRBJ1-1; 8 nucleotides agree with TRBD1. This CDR3 has 15 amino acids. Germline CDR1 LGHDT, CDR2 YNNKEL (reference sequence). Trimming removed 2 bases from V and 4 bases from J; junction bases left unmatched: 6. The CDR3 DNA reads TGTGCCAGCAGCCAAAGTTACAGGGGGGGCACTGAAGCTTTCTTT. Translation: CASSQSYRGGTEAFF.

The chain carries TRBV5-6 and TRBJ1-1; 8 nucleotides match TRBD1. The trim removed 0 bases at V and 5 bases at J, leaving 9 bases unmatched. The CDR3 extends over 16 amino acids. CDR1 is SGHDT, CDR2 YYEEEE, per germline. CDR3 amino acids: CASSLGVDRVGTEAFF. Written as DNA, the CDR3 is TGTGCCAGCAGCTTGGGTGTGGACAGGGTGGGAACTGAAGCTTTCTTT.

This sequence joins TRBV28 and TRBJ1-6; 9 positions agree with TRBD1. CDR1 and CDR2 from the germline V gene are MDHEN and SYDVKM. This CDR3 has 15 amino acids. The V and J ends lost 1 base and 7 bases, in that order; junction bases with no gene match: 2. The CDR3 region has the DNA TGTGCCAGCAGTTTATATGGGACAGGGAATTCACCCCTCCACTTT. Translated: CASSLYGTGNSPLHF.

The V call is TRBV6-1, the J call TRBJ2-1, with D possibly matching TRBD2 (5 bases). Germline V gene sequence: CDR1 MNHNS, CDR2 SASEGT. The length of the CDR3 is 11 residues. V lost 1 base, J lost 14 bases, and 9 bases lay in between. DNA of the CDR3: TGTGCCAGCAGTGAAGTAACTAGGAAGTTCTTC. Amino acids: CASSEVTRKFF.

The chain combines TRBV6-4 with TRBJ1-5; TRBD1 matches at 7 bases. The length of the CDR3 is 15 residues. Trimming cost V 6 bases and J 2 bases; bases outside gene matches: 7. Germline assignment: CDR1 MRHNA and CDR2 SNTAGT. The CDR3 region is CASRIQGTRNQPQHF. CDR3 nucleotides: TGTGCCAGCAGGATACAGGGGACGCGCAATCAGCCCCAGCATTTT.

This clone was seen only a few times. The gene calls are TRBV11-3 and TRBJ2-7, with a weak D call TRBD2 (5 bases). The V end was cut by 8 bases, the J end by 2 bases, with 16 bases between. CDR1 is SGHNT and CDR2 is YENEEA in the germline V gene. The CDR3 is 14 amino acids. DNA of the CDR3: TGTGCCAGCGGAGGAACAGACGGAGCCTACGAGCAGTACTTC. Translation: CASGGTDGAYEQYF. Drawing the rest from reference TRBV11-3 and TRBJ2-7, the complete variable domain is EAGVVQSPRYKIIEKKQPVAFWCNPISGHNTLYWYLQNLGQGPELLIRYENEEAVDDSQLPKDRFSAERLKGVDSTLKIQPAELGDSAVYLCASGGTDGAYEQYFGPGTRLTVT.

The V gene is TRBV29-1, the J gene TRBJ2-1; TRBD2 aligns across 9 bases. The CDR3 has 13 residues. The V and J ends lost 4 bases and 8 bases, in that order; junction bases with no gene match: 6. Germline V gene lookup returns CDR1 SQVTM and CDR2 ANQGSEA. DNA for the CDR3: TGCAGCGTTGTCTCTAGCGGGGTGTATGAGCAGTTCTTC. It specifies CSVVSSGVYEQFF.

V gene TRBV5-1 combines with J gene TRBJ2-5, with TRBD1 matching over 10 bases. Germline V CDR1 and CDR2: SGHRS, YFSETQ. The CDR3 runs to 15 residues. With 2 bases clipped from V and 5 bases from J, the junction kept 6 bases outside the gene matches. The CDR3 DNA follows: TGCGCCAGCAGCTTCGGAGACAGGGGGCTGGAGACCCAGTACTTC. Translation: CASSFGDRGLETQYF.

The chain is built from TRBV4-1 and TRBJ1-2; maybe TRBD1 (5 bases). Per the germline V gene, CDR1 is MGHRA and CDR2 is YSYEKL. V was clipped by 3 bases and J by 5 bases, with 22 bases between them. The CDR3 spans 17 residues. CDR3 DNA: TGCGCCAGCAGCCAGGGGGACCGCGGGGTCCCTATTTATGGCTACACCTTC. It translates to CASSQGDRGVPIYGYTF.

This clone was seen a handful of times. The chain carries TRBV7-2 and TRBJ1-5, with unresolved D. The V end lost 0 bases, the J end lost 3 bases, and 6 bases lay between the germline ends. The germline V gene encodes CDR1 SGHTA and CDR2 FQGNSA. The CDR3 is 14 amino acids. The CDR3 region is CASSLAWANQPQHF. The CDR3 bases are TGTGCCAGCAGCTTAGCGTGGGCCAATCAGCCCCAGCATTTT.

This chain links TRBV10-1 with TRBJ1-1; D is perhaps TRBD1 (6 bases). The CDR3 length is 13 residues. Trimming shortened V by 6 bases and J by 1 base, and 9 bases separated the two germline ends. Germline V gene sequence: CDR1 WNHNN, CDR2 SYGVQD (reference sequence). CDR3 DNA: TGCGCCAGCAGAAACAGGGAGAACACTGAAGCTTTCTTT. Protein: CASRNRENTEAFF.